Below are 30 T cell receptor beta chains sequenced from a single sample in a study of regulatory T cells in long-lasting Graves disease. Construction of TCR beta libraries relied on iRepertoire HTBI primers and on Arm-PCR targeting CDR3 regions. From the multiplex PCR reads, TCRdb called clonotypes with MiXCR, one entry per CDR3 protein. Of approximately 360,000 distinct CDR3 sequences in the sample, roughly 20% were seen once. Time point noted: persistent/refractory GD, antithyroid drugs over 5 years with positive TRAb. The TCR library was prepared using RNA isolated from PBMCs. This specimen consisted of peripheral blood mononuclear cells (PBMCs), obtained when the disease was refractory, from a patient treated with antithyroid drugs. The receptors derive from a woman aged 40 to 55 with Graves disease.

Many counts were recorded for this clonotype. V usage is TRBV28 and J usage is TRBJ1-5; D is possibly TRBD1 (5 bases). V was trimmed by 5 bases and J by 2 bases, leaving 13 bases between them. Germline CDR1 MDHEN, CDR2 SYDVKM. This CDR3 has 15 amino acids. This chain's CDR3 is CASSNDRGGNQPQHF. CDR3 nucleotides: TGTGCCAGCAGTAATGACAGAGGAGGCAATCAGCCCCAGCATTTT.

Only one count was recorded for this clonotype. The rearrangement links TRBV15 to TRBJ2-1; TRBD2 agrees at 7 bases. Germline lookup yields CDR1 LNHNV and CDR2 YYDKDF (reference sequence). The CDR3 sequence is 16 residues long. Trimming cost V 5 bases and J 5 bases; bases outside gene matches: 12. For the CDR3, the DNA is TGTGCCACCAGCTCCCTCTCGTTGGGGGGGAACAATGAGCAGTTCTTC. Its translation is CATSSLSLGGNNEQFF.

This clonotype has a count of ten or more. This chain links TRBV12-3 or TRBV12-4 with TRBJ2-2, with D possibly TRBD2 on 6 matching bases. This CDR3 comprises 19 residues. Deletions cut 6 bases from V and 3 bases from J, with 26 bases between. CDR3 residues: CASSATLGTSQGDTGELFF. The CDR3 region has the DNA TGTGCCAGCAGCGCAACCCTCGGGACTTCCCAAGGGGACACCGGGGAGCTGTTTTTT.

The sample holds a few counts of this clonotype. The V call is TRBV5-1, the J call TRBJ2-7, with D possibly matching TRBD1 (6 bases). The CDR3 consists of 15 residues. Trimming shortened V by 3 bases and J by 2 bases, and 15 bases separated the two germline ends. From germline, CDR1 is SGHRS and CDR2 YFSETQ. The CDR3 nucleotides read TGCGCCAGCAGCTGGGGCCAGGGACAAACCTACGAGCAGTACTTC. Protein: CASSWGQGQTYEQYF.

This clonotype was found a few times. CDR3 region: CASSLTGLGNYGYTF. The CDR3 DNA reads TGTGCCAGCAGCTTGACAGGGTTGGGTAACTATGGCTACACCTTC. This chain connects TRBV5-4 to TRBJ1-2; perhaps TRBD1 as D (6 bases). Germline V gene sequence: CDR1 SGHNT, CDR2 YYREEE (reference sequence). Trimming pared 1 base from V and 1 base from J, leaving 11 bases between. The CDR3 contains 15 residues.

Regarding this clonotype: A much larger clone is a single base away; this may be a read error. Since the CDR3 does not end with the conserved phenylalanine or tryptophan, this likely comes from a read error. The rearrangement links TRBV20-1 to TRBJ1-2; D not certain. The CDR3 has 14 residues. V lost 0 bases and J lost 2, with 10 bases in between. CDR1 is DFQATT and CDR2 is SNEGSKA in the germline V gene (reference sequence). CDR3 in amino acids: CSARDLRENYGYTL. In DNA form, the CDR3 reads TGCAGTGCTAGAGATCTTCGAGAGAACTATGGCTACACCCTC.

This clonotype was counted a few times. The chain couples TRBV7-8 to TRBJ2-7; D gene uncertain. Trimming took 4 bases from V and 0 from J, leaving 25 bases between them. Germline V gives CDR1 SGHVS, CDR2 FQNEAQ. The CDR3 has 19 residues. The CDR3 DNA is TGTGCCAGCAGCTCCTCCGAACGAATACTGATACCGAGCTCCTACGAGCAGTACTTC. This sequence encodes CASSSSERILIPSSYEQYF.

This sequence joins TRBV19 and TRBJ2-4; a possible D gene is TRBD2 (6 bases). The CDR3 spans 12 residues. Trimming removed 4 bases from V and 8 bases from J, with 9 bases in between. Germline-derived CDR1 and CDR2 are LNHDA and SQIVND (reference sequence). The CDR3 coding sequence is TGTGCCAGTAGTAACGGGAGACACATTCAGTACTTC. The encoded protein is CASSNGRHIQYF.

The V gene is TRBV10-3, the J gene TRBJ1-5, with D perhaps TRBD1 (5 bases). This CDR3 has 17 amino acids. The germline gives CDR1 ENHRY, CDR2 SYGVKD. V shed 1 base and J shed 6 bases, with 19 bases lying between them. The CDR3 is CAISEFYVGTGGQPQHF. DNA of the CDR3: TGTGCCATCAGTGAGTTTTATGTCGGGACCGGGGGTCAGCCCCAGCATTTT.

This clonotype was picked up many times. V usage is TRBV28 and J usage is TRBJ1-1, with a weak D call TRBD1 (5 bases). Trimming removed 5 bases from V and 4 bases from J, with 17 bases in between. In germline, CDR1 is MDHEN, CDR2 SYDVKM. CDR3 length: 15 amino acids. CDR3: CASSPPAGLGTEAFF. As DNA, the CDR3 is TGTGCCAGCAGTCCGCCCGCAGGGCTAGGCACTGAAGCTTTCTTT.

In DNA form, the CDR3 reads TGTGCCAGCAGCTTAGGGGTCGGACCCGACTTGTATCTCAACACCGGGGAGCTGTTTTTT. It specifies CASSLGVGPDLYLNTGELFF. The chain combines TRBV7-8 with TRBJ2-2; no definite D call. There are 20 residues in the CDR3. Germline V gene data show CDR1 as SGHVS and CDR2 as FQNEAQ. V shed 1 base and J shed 2 bases, with 23 bases lying between them.

A note on this clonotype: A much larger clone lies one base from this, so it may be a read error. The chain carries TRBV6-2 or TRBV6-3 and TRBJ1-2; possibly TRBD1 for D (6 bases). The V gene lost 0 bases and the J gene lost 4 bases, with 15 bases spanning the gap. Germline V gives CDR1 MNHEY, CDR2 SVGEGT. The CDR3 sequence is 16 residues long. CDR3 bases: TGTGCCAGCAGTTACTCGGGGGCATCACCACTCTATGGCTACACCTTC. Amino acids: CASSYSGASPLYGYTF.

This clonotype was recorded at least ten times. CDR3 nucleotides: TGTGCCAGCAGTTTACTTCCGTTCACAGGGCGGGAGACCCAGTACTTC. This gives the protein CASSLLPFTGRETQYF. The genes are TRBV28 and TRBJ2-5; D is possibly TRBD1 (6 bases). This CDR3 is built from 16 residues. In germline, CDR1 is MDHEN, CDR2 SYDVKM. Trimming shortened V by 2 bases and J by 5 bases, and 18 bases separated the two germline ends. The full variable domain, completed using reference TRBV28 and TRBJ2-5, is DVKVTQSSRYLVKRTGEKVFLECVQDMDHENMFWYRQDPGLGLRLIYFSYDVKMKEKGDIPEGYSVSREKKERFSLILESASTNQTSMYLCASSLLPFTGRETQYFGPGTRLLVL.

This clonotype was found many times. This chain connects TRBV11-3 to TRBJ1-1; unclear D gene. V lost 1 base and J 11 bases, leaving 8 bases between the germline ends. Germline assignment: CDR1 SGHNT and CDR2 YENEEA. This CDR3 region has 11 residues. The CDR3 sequence: CASSLGPAAFF. The CDR3 coding sequence is TGTGCCAGCAGCTTAGGTCCAGCGGCTTTCTTT.

As for this clonotype: A much larger clone differs from this one at a single base, so this may be a read error. The chain joins TRBV15 to TRBJ1-1, with a weak D call TRBD1 (5 bases). The germline V gene encodes CDR1 LNHNV and CDR2 YYDKDF (reference sequence). V shed 6 bases and J shed 5 bases, with 16 bases lying between them. CDR3 size: 14 residues. The chain's CDR3 is CATSTGRGDTEAFF. DNA for the CDR3: TGTGCCACCAGTACGGGACGGGGTGATACTGAAGCTTTCTTT. The variable domain in full, with the rest retrieved from reference TRBV15 and TRBJ1-1, is DAMVIQNPRYQVTQFGKPVTLSCSQTLNHNVMYWYQQKSSQAPKLLFHYYDKDFNNEADTPDNFQSRRPNTSFCFLDIRSPGLGDTAMYLCATSTGRGDTEAFFGQGTRLTVV.

This clonotype was found a few times. This sequence joins TRBV4-1 and TRBJ2-7, with 8 bases fitting TRBD2. Per the germline V gene, CDR1 is MGHRA and CDR2 is YSYEKL. The length of the CDR3 is 13 residues. V shed 8 bases and J 1 base; nucleotides not matched to a gene: 4. CDR3 amino acids: CASHQRESYEQYF. CDR3 sequence (DNA): TGCGCCAGCCATCAGCGGGAGTCCTACGAGCAGTACTTC.

Comments on this clonotype: One base away lies a much larger clone, so this may be a sequencing read error. The V and J genes are TRBV12-3 or TRBV12-4 and TRBJ2-1; no clear D gene. Trimming removed 6 bases from V and 4 bases from J, with 4 bases in between. The CDR3 is 11 residues long. The CDR3 spells CASREYNEQFF. The CDR3 bases are TGTGCCAGCAGGGAATACAATGAGCAGTTCTTC.

This clonotype occurred many times. The chain links TRBV20-1 to TRBJ2-5; 8 bases are a match to TRBD1. J gave up 2 bases and V 6 bases, and 14 bases lay outside the gene matches. This CDR3 has 16 residues. Germline CDR1 DFQATT, CDR2 SNEGSKA (reference sequence). The CDR3 DNA is TGCAGTGCGTGGGACAGGACTCAAGTTATACAAGAGACCCAGTACTTC. Translated: CSAWDRTQVIQETQYF.

Ten or more counts support this clonotype. The chain carries TRBV12-3 or TRBV12-4 and TRBJ1-2; D is uncertain. V was shortened by 6 bases and J by 1 base, with 15 bases between the two germline ends. The CDR3 contains 15 residues. CDR3 residues: CASSPWTELNYGYTF. CDR3 sequence (DNA): TGTGCCAGCAGCCCATGGACTGAACTTAACTATGGCTACACCTTC.

This clonotype was picked up a small number of times. The V and J genes are TRBV20-1 and TRBJ2-7; the match to TRBD2 covers 9 bases. Germline V gene data show CDR1 as DFQATT and CDR2 as SNEGSKA (reference sequence). The junction had 13 bases not matched to a gene; V was cut back by 3 bases and J by 7 bases. The CDR3 is 15 residues long. Written as DNA, the CDR3 is TGCAGTGCTAGCCCCTGGCGGGAGGGCCTGGGTGAGCAGTACTTC. Translation gives CSASPWREGLGEQYF.

The chain combines TRBV9 with TRBJ1-5; D unresolved. Between the trimmed V and J ends, which lost 0 bases and 0 bases, there was a span of 7 bases. CDR1 and CDR2 (germline): SGDLS, YYNGEE. This CDR3 is 15 amino acids long. CDR3 nucleotide sequence: TGTGCCAGCAGCGTAGGGCCGATTAGCAATCAGCCCCAGCATTTT. Protein product: CASSVGPISNQPQHF.

The chain employs TRBV28 and TRBJ2-1; 11 nucleotides agree with TRBD2. Germline V CDR1 and CDR2: MDHEN, SYDVKM. V lost 6 bases and J lost 5; bases outside the gene matches: 9. The CDR3 is made up of 16 amino acids. The CDR3 nucleotides read TGTGCCAGCAGGGTCCTAGCGGGAGGACGCGACAATGAGCAGTTCTTC. It translates to CASRVLAGGRDNEQFF.

This clonotype was picked up many times. The chain is built from TRBV28 and TRBJ2-6, with D perhaps TRBD1 (5 bases). This CDR3 spans 15 amino acids. Trimming removed 5 bases from V and 0 bases from J, with 8 bases in between. The germline CDR1 and CDR2 sequences are MDHEN and SYDVKM. In nucleotides, the CDR3 is TGTGCCAGCAGTGCAACAGGCTCTGGGGCCAACGTCCTGACTTTC. This codes for CASSATGSGANVLTF.

This clonotype appeared a few times. A junction boundary mismatches the germline segment, possibly from a read error. The rearrangement joins TRBV11-3 to TRBJ2-2, with 9 bases fitting TRBD2. The germline gives CDR1 SGHNT, CDR2 YENEEA. CDR3 length: 16 amino acids. For the CDR3, the DNA is TGTGCCAGCAGCTCCCGTGCTAGCGGGAACGCCGGGGAGCTGTTTTTT. Protein product: CASSSRASGNAGELFF.

This clonotype was recorded many times. This chain uses TRBV14 with TRBJ1-5, with D possibly matching TRBD1 (5 bases). V dropped 2 bases and J dropped 4 bases, with 24 bases sitting between them. Germline CDR1 SGHDN, CDR2 FVKESK. CDR3 length: 19 residues. CDR3: CASSQWTFTLGAGNQPQHF. CDR3 DNA: TGTGCCAGCAGCCAATGGACGTTCACTCTCGGGGCAGGGAATCAGCCCCAGCATTTT.

The sample holds many counts of this clonotype. The V gene is TRBV24-1, the J gene TRBJ2-2, with D hard to call. This CDR3 region has 14 residues. The V end lost 0 bases, the J end lost 1 base, and 2 bases lay between the germline ends. The germline V gene has CDR1 KGHDR and CDR2 SFDVKD. The CDR3 reads CATSDLRNTGELFF. As DNA, the CDR3 is TGTGCCACCAGTGATTTGCGGAACACCGGGGAGCTGTTTTTT.

In this sample, this clonotype turned up many times. The chain employs TRBV24-1 and TRBJ2-5, with a tentative D call TRBD1 (6 bases). Germline loops: CDR1 KGHDR, CDR2 SFDVKD. CDR3 length: 15 residues. V dropped 3 bases and J dropped 5 bases, with 15 bases sitting between them. The CDR3 here is CATSDQTGLSETQYF. The CDR3 DNA is TGTGCCACCAGTGATCAGACAGGCCTCAGCGAGACCCAGTACTTC.

This clonotype was found a few times. The rearrangement joins TRBV29-1 to TRBJ1-2, with TRBD1 matching 7 bases. The length of the CDR3 is 13 residues. Losses at the gene ends were 5 bases for V and 0 bases for J; bases not matched to a gene: 3. Germline CDR1 SQVTM, CDR2 ANQGSEA. This chain's CDR3 is CSVRGTANYGYTF. CDR3 coding DNA: TGCAGCGTTCGTGGGACAGCTAACTATGGCTACACCTTC.

This clonotype showed up many times. This chain uses TRBV7-6 with TRBJ2-7; TRBD1 agrees at 10 bases. Germline V gene sequence: CDR1 SGHVS, CDR2 FNYEAQ. After removal of 5 bases from V and 3 bases from J, the junction contained 4 bases not matched to a gene. The CDR3 totals 14 residues. CDR3 sequence: CASSPWDRGYEQYF. DNA of the CDR3: TGTGCCAGCAGCCCGTGGGACAGGGGCTACGAGCAGTACTTC.

The CDR3: CASTSLGSGWGTIYF. The CDR3, as DNA: TGTGCCAGCACCTCCCTTGGCAGCGGGTGGGGCACCATATATTTT. The chain is built from TRBV28 and TRBJ1-3; D ambiguous. The V gene lost 7 bases and the J gene lost 9 bases, with 22 bases spanning the gap. Germline V gives CDR1 MDHEN, CDR2 SYDVKM. The CDR3 is 15 residues long.